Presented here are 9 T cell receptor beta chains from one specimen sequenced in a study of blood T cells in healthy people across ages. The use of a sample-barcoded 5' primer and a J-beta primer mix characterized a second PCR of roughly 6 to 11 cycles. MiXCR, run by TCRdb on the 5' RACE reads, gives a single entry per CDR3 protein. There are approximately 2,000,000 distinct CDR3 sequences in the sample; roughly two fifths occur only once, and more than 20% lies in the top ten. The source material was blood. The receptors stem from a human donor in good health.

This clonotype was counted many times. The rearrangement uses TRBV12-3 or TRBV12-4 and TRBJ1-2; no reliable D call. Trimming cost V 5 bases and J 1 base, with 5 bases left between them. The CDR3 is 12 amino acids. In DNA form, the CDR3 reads TGTGCCAGCAGTCGGGTTAACTATGGCTACACCTTC. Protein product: CASSRVNYGYTF.

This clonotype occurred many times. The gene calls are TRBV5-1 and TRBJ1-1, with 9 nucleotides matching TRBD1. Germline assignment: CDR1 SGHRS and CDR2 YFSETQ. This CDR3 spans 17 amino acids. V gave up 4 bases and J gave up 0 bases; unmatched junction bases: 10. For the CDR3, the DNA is TGCGCCAGCAGCCAAGTAAGAGGGACAGGGATGAACACTGAAGCTTTCTTT. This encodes CASSQVRGTGMNTEAFF. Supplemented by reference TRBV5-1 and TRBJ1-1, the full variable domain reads KAGVTQTPRYLIKTRGQQVTLSCSPISGHRSVSWYQQTPGQGLQFLFEYFSETQRNKGNFPGRFSGRQFSNSRSEMNVSTLELGDSALYLCASSQVRGTGMNTEAFFGQGTRLTVV.

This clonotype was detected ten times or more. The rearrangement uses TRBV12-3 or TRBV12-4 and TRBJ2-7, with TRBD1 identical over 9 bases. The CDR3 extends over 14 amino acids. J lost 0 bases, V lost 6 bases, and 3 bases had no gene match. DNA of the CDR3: TGTGCCAGCAGCGGGACAGGGAGCTCCTACGAGCAGTACTTC. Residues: CASSGTGSSYEQYF.

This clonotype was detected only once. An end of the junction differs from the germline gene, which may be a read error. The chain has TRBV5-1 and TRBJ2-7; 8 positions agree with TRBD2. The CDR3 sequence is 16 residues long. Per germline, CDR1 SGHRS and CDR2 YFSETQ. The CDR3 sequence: CASSHRGGPSSCEQYF. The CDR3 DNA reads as TGCGCCAGCAGTCACCGCGGGGGGCCTAGCTCCTGCGAGCAGTACTTC.

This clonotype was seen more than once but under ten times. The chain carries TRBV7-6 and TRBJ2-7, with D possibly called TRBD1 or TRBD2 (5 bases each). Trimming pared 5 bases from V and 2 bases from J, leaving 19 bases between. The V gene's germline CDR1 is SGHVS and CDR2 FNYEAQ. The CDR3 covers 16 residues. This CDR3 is CASSQRGTGGPYEQYF. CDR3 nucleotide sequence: TGTGCCAGCAGCCAGAGAGGGACGGGTGGTCCCTACGAGCAGTACTTC.

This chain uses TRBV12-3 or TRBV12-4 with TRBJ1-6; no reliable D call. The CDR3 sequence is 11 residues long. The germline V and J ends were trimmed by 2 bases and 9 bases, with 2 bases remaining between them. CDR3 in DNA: TGTGCCAGCAGTTTACGTTCACCCCTCCACTTT. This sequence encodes CASSLRSPLHF.

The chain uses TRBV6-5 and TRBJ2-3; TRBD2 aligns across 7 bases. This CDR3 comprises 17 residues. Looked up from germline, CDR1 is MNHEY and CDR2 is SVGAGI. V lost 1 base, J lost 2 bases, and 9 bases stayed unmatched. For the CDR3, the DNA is TGTGCCAGCAGTTACTTGATTACTAGCGCAGACACAGATACGCAGTATTTT. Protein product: CASSYLITSADTDTQYF.

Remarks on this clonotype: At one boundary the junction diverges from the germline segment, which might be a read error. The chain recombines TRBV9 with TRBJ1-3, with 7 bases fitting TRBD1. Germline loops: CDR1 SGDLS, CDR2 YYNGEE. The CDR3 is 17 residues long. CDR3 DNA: TGTGCCAGCAGCTTTAGAACAGGGGACCTCTCTGGAGACACCATATATTTT. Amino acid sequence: CASSFRTGDLSGDTIYF.

The CDR3 spells CASSQGRTGEDTGELFF. As DNA, the CDR3 is TGCGCCAGCAGCCAAGGCAGGACAGGGGAGGACACCGGGGAGCTGTTTTTT. This sequence joins TRBV4-1 and TRBJ2-2; the match to TRBD1 covers 9 bases. The CDR3 is 17 amino acids. Trimming cost V 1 base and J 3 bases; bases outside gene matches: 6. The germline gives CDR1 MGHRA, CDR2 YSYEKL.